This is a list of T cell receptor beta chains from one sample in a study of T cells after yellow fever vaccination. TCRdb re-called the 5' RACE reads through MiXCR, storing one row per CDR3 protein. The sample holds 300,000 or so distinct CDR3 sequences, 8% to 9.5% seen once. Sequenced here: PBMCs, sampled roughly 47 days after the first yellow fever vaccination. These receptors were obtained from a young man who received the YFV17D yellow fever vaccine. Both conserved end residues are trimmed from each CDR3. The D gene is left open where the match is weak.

cdr3_aa: ASSPLSGENSPLH
j_call: TRBJ1-6
d_call: .
v_call: TRBV7-6

cdr3_aa: ATSDRQGFLNEQF
j_call: TRBJ2-1
d_call: TRBD1
v_call: TRBV24-1

cdr3_aa: ASRTVSEAF
j_call: TRBJ1-1
d_call: .
v_call: TRBV6-5

cdr3_aa: AWGSSYNEQF
j_call: TRBJ2-1
d_call: .
v_call: TRBV27

cdr3_aa: ASRPGLAGKETQY
j_call: TRBJ2-5
d_call: TRBD2
v_call: TRBV19

cdr3_aa: ASSAPVGRGGNEQF
j_call: TRBJ2-1
d_call: TRBD2
v_call: TRBV12-3/TRBV12-4

cdr3_aa: AWEVFRSGANVLT
j_call: TRBJ2-6
d_call: .
v_call: TRBV30

cdr3_aa: ASSPGEVETQY
j_call: TRBJ2-3
d_call: .
v_call: TRBV12-3/TRBV12-4

cdr3_aa: ASHQETQY
j_call: TRBJ2-5
d_call: .
v_call: TRBV7-9

cdr3_aa: ASSQSTSVSGSNYGYT
j_call: TRBJ1-2
d_call: .
v_call: TRBV4-1

cdr3_aa: ASSLHLNTEAF
j_call: TRBJ1-1
d_call: .
v_call: TRBV7-2

cdr3_aa: ASSLARGSSYEQY
j_call: TRBJ2-7
d_call: .
v_call: TRBV5-1

cdr3_aa: ASSRVGAGQPQH
j_call: TRBJ1-5
d_call: .
v_call: TRBV7-2

cdr3_aa: SAIGESSYNEQF
j_call: TRBJ2-1
d_call: .
v_call: TRBV20-1

cdr3_aa: ASSYIPVGQF
j_call: TRBJ2-1
d_call: .
v_call: TRBV6-2/TRBV6-3

cdr3_aa: ASSLWAGGRTEAF
j_call: TRBJ1-1
d_call: TRBD1
v_call: TRBV28

cdr3_aa: ASSTDGVYGYT
j_call: TRBJ1-2
d_call: .
v_call: TRBV7-2

cdr3_aa: ASSRRPGTETQY
j_call: TRBJ2-5
d_call: .
v_call: TRBV7-6

cdr3_aa: AASRGTGPKNQPQH
j_call: TRBJ1-5
d_call: .
v_call: TRBV4-2

cdr3_aa: ASSLRGQAEEKLF
j_call: TRBJ1-4
d_call: TRBD1
v_call: TRBV13

cdr3_aa: SAKLADTQY
j_call: TRBJ2-3
d_call: .
v_call: TRBV20-1

cdr3_aa: ATSGETSTGELF
j_call: TRBJ2-2
d_call: .
v_call: TRBV24-1

cdr3_aa: ACGDGTGGEKLF
j_call: TRBJ1-4
d_call: TRBD1
v_call: TRBV23-1

cdr3_aa: ASSLFPVDEQF
j_call: TRBJ2-1
d_call: .
v_call: TRBV27

cdr3_aa: ASSQDQTANYGYT
j_call: TRBJ1-2
d_call: .
v_call: TRBV3-1

cdr3_aa: ASSQVGSPLH
j_call: TRBJ1-6
d_call: .
v_call: TRBV4-1

cdr3_aa: ASSPRVGGELF
j_call: TRBJ2-2
d_call: .
v_call: TRBV3-1

cdr3_aa: ASSATGIQPQH
j_call: TRBJ1-5
d_call: .
v_call: TRBV6-2/TRBV6-3

cdr3_aa: AIRTGNYGYT
j_call: TRBJ1-2
d_call: TRBD1
v_call: TRBV10-3

cdr3_aa: SARSGLAGNEQF
j_call: TRBJ2-1
d_call: TRBD2
v_call: TRBV20-1

cdr3_aa: ASSFGTGEYEQY
j_call: TRBJ2-7
d_call: TRBD1
v_call: TRBV12-3/TRBV12-4

cdr3_aa: ASRRDREQVNQPQH
j_call: TRBJ1-5
d_call: .
v_call: TRBV28

cdr3_aa: SVVEGINQPQH
j_call: TRBJ1-5
d_call: .
v_call: TRBV29-1

cdr3_aa: ASSQLAGGHSEQF
j_call: TRBJ2-1
d_call: TRBD2
v_call: TRBV4-3

cdr3_aa: ASGPPGRTDTQY
j_call: TRBJ2-3
d_call: .
v_call: TRBV25-1

cdr3_aa: ASSFWGNTQY
j_call: TRBJ2-3
d_call: .
v_call: TRBV12-3/TRBV12-4